One TCR beta chain is described in this entry. The antigen is unknown. This specimen belongs to a study of Ad26.COV2.S vaccination and SARS-CoV-2 variants. Study-level results: Vaccine and placebo recipients had comparable breadth of non-spike TCRs.

Profiling relied on immunoSEQ multiplex PCR, and the TCRdb table lists in-frame clones only, not all of them. The table lists 150,000 to 200,000 clones, approximately 88% of them singletons. The specimen comprised peripheral blood, sampled after recovery from COVID-19. This TCR came from a human donor who had recovered from COVID-19.

CDR3 coding DNA: TGTGCCAGCAGTTTAATTTTTCGGGGCACTGAAGCTTTCTTT. Amino acid sequence: CASSLIFRGTEAFF. The rearrangement uses TRBV28 and TRBJ1-1; D is uncertain. Per germline, CDR1 MDHEN and CDR2 SYDVKM. V was trimmed by 2 bases and J by 4 bases, leaving 11 bases between them. This CDR3 contains 14 residues. The whole variable domain, filled in from reference TRBV28 and TRBJ1-1, reads DVKVTQSSRYLVKRTGEKVFLECVQDMDHENMFWYRQDPGLGLRLIYFSYDVKMKEKGDIPEGYSVSREKKERFSLILESASTNQTSMYLCASSLIFRGTEAFFGQGTRLTVV.